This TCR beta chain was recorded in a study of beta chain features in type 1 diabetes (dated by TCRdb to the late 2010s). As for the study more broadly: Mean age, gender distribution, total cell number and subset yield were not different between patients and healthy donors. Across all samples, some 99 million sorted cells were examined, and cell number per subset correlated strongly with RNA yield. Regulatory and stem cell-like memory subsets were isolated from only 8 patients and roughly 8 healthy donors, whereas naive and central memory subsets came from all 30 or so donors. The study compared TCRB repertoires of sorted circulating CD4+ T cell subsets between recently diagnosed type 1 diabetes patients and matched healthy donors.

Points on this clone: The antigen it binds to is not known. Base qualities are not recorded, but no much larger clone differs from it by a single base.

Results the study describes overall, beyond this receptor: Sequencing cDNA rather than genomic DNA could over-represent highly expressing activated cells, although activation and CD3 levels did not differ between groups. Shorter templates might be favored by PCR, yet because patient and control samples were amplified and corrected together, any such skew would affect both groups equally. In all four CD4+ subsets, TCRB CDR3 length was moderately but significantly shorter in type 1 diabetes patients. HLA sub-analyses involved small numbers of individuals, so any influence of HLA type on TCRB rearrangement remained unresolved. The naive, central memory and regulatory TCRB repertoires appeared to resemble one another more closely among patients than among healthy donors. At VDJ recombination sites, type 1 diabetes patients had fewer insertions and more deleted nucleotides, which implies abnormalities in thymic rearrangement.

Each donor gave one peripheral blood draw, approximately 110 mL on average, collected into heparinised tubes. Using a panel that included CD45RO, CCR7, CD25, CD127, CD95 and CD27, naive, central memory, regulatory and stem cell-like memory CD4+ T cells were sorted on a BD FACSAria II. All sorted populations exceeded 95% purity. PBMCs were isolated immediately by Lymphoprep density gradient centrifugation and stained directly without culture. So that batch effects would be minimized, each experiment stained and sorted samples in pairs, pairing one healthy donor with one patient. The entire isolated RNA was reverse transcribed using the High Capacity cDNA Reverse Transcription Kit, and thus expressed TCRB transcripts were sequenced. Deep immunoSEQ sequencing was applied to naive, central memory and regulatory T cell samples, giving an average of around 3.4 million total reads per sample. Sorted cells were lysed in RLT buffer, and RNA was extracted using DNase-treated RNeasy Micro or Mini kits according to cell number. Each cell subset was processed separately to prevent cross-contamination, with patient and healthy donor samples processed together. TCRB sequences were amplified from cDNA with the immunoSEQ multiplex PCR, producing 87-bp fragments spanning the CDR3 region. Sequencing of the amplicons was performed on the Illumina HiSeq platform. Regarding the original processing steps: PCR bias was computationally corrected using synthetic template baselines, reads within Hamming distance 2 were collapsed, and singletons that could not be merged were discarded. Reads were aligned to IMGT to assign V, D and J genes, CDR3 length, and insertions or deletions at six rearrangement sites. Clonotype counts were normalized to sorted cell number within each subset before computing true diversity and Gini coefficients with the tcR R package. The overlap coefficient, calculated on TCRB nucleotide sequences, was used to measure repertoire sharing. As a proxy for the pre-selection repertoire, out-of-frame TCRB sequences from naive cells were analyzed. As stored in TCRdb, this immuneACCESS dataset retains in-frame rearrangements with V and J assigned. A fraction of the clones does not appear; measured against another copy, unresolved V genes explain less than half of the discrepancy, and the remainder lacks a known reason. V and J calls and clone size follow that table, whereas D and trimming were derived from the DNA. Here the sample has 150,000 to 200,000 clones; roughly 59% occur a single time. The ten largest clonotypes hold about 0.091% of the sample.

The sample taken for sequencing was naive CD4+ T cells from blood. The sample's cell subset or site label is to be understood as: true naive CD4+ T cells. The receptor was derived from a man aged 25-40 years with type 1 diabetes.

The nucleotide sequence is TGCAGCGTTAGAACGCGTCATATGGGACAGGAGGCGGGTGAGCAGTTCTTC. Its translation reads: CSVRTRHMGQEAGEQFF. This chain is built from TRBV29-1 and TRBJ2-1; 8 of the junction bases match TRBD1. CDR1 and CDR2 are drawn from the germline V gene: SQVTM, ANQGSEA. Germline trimming: 5 bases from V, 9 bases from J; junction bases outside gene matches: 21. The CDR3, cysteine through phenylalanine, is 17 amino acids long. Solely the CDR3 DNA is kept, with 51 bases framed from the first base.